This T cell receptor beta chain came from a study of chemoradiotherapy in HPV16-positive cancers. Profiled with immunoSEQ multiplex PCR; TCRdb holds only in-frame clones, not every one. The sample includes approximately 30,000 clones, approximately 86% of them seen just once. Samples were taken several times over chemoradiotherapy. Whole-study findings and limits: During treatment, candidate HPV-specific clones and E7-related motifs expanded in tumor.

On this clone: What it recognizes is unknown.

Germline loops: CDR1 SGHRS, CDR2 YFSETQ. There are 13 residues in the CDR3. The ends were cut back, 5 bases at V and 2 bases at J, with 11 bases in the middle. Sequencing was performed on blood, taken from a patient who underwent chemoradiotherapy. The TCR originated in a human donor with HPV-associated anogenital cancer. The chain links TRBV5-1 to TRBJ2-7; no clear D. The CDR3 DNA is TGCGCCAGCAGACAAGACGGACCCTACGAGCAGTACTTC. Its protein product is CASRQDGPYEQYF.